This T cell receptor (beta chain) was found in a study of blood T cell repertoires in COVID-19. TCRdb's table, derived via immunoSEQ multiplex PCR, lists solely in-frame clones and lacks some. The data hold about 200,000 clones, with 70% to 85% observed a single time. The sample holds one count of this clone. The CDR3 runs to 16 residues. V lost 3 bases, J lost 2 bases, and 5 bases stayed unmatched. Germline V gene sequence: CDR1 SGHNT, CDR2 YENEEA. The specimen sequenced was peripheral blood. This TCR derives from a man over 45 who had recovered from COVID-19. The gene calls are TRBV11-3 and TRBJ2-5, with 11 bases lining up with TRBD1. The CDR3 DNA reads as TGTGCCAGCAGCTTCGGACAGGGGGCGTTTCAAGAGACCCAGTACTTC. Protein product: CASSFGQGAFQETQYF.